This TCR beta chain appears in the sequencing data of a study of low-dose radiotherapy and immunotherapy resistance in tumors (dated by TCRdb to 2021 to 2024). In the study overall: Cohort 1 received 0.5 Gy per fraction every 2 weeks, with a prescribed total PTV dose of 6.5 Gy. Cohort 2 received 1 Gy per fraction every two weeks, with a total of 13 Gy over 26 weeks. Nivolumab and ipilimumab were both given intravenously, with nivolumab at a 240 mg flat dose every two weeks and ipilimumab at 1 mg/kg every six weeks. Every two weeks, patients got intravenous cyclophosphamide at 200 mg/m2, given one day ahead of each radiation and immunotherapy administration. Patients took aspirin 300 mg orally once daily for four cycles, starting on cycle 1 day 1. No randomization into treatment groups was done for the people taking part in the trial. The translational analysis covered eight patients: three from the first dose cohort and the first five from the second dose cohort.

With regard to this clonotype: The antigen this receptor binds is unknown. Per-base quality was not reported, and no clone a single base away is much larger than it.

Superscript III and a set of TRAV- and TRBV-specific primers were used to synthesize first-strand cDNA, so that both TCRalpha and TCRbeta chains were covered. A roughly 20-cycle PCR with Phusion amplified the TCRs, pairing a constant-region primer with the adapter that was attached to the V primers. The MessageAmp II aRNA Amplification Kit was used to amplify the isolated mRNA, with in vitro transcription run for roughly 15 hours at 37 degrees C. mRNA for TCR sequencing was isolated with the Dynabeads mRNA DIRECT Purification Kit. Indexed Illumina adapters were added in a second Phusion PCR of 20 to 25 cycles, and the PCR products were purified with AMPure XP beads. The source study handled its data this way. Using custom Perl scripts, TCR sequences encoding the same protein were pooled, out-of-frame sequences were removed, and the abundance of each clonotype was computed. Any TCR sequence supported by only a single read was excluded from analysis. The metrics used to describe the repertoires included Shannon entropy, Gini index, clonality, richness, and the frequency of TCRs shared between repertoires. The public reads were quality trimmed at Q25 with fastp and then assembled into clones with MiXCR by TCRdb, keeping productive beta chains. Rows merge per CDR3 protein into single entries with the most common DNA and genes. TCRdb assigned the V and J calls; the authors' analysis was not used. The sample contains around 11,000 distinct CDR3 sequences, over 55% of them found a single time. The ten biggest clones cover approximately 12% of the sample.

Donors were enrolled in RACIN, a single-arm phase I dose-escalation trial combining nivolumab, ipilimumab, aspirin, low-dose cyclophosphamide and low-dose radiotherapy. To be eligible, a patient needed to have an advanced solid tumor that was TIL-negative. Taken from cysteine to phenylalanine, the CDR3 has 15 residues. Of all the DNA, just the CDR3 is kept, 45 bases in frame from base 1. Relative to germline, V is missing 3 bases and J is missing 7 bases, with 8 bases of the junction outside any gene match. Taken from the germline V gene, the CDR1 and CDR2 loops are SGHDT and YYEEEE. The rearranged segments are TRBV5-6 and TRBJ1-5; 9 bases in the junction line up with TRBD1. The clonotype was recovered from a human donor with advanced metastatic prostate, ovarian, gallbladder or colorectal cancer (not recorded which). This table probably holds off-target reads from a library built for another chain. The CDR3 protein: CASSWGQGQAQPQHF. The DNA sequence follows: TGTGCCAGCAGCTGGGGACAGGGACAGGCCCAGCCCCAGCATTTT. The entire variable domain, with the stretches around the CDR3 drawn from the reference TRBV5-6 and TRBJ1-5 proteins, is DAGVTQSPTHLIKTRGQQVTLRCSPKSGHDTVSWYQQALGQGPQFIFQYYEEEERQRGNFPDRFSGHQFPNYSSELNVNALLLGDSALYLCASSWGQGQAQPQHFGDGTRLSIL.